The source of this T cell receptor beta chain is a study of neurological immune-mediated disorders. Across the study: Disease course was recorded as relapsing-remitting for about 31 and secondary progressive for about 8.5% of the 34 multiple sclerosis patients.

Trimming removed 5 bases from V and 5 bases from J; junction bases left unmatched: 5. The CDR3 length is 13 residues. General study results and limits: No CDR3 amino acid sequences were shared by expanded clones across subjects, suggesting private repertoires in all groups. On phylogenetic grouping, the repertoires of 18 of 34 multiple sclerosis patients fell within one related-CDR3 cluster, constituting a possible signature.

Synthesis of cDNA was carried out by template-switch 5'RACE. The reaction used 10-nucleotide random UMIs. A single record per CDR3 protein comes from TCRdb applying MiXCR to the 5' RACE reads. The sample lists 65,000 to 80,000 distinct CDR3 sequences, approximately 4.6% occurring once. To note about this clonotype: As yet, its antigen is unknown.

The sample consisted of PBMCs. This sequence originates from a woman in her 70s with multiple sclerosis. The V call is TRBV12-3 or TRBV12-4, the J call TRBJ1-2; 7 bases line up with TRBD1. CDR3 nucleotide sequence: TGTGCCAGCAGTCCGGGACAGCATTATGGCTACACCTTC. This translates into CASSPGQHYGYTF.